One and the same sample provided the 28 T cell receptor beta chains below, sequenced in a study of cytomegalovirus exposure and HLA in healthy donors. The PCR ran on 60 Vbeta and 13 Jbeta primers. Using immunoSEQ multiplex PCR, the repertoire was profiled, and TCRdb retains in-frame clones only, with some absent. The sample yields about 120,000 clones, 10% seen once. Sequenced material: PBMCs. The receptors here all came from a woman aged 18-29 years in good health and CMV-seropositive.

As regards this clone: A read error may produce the germline difference seen at one junction end. Other DNA variants within this sample encode the same CDR3. The chain has TRBV19 and TRBJ2-3; possibly TRBD2 for D (5 bases). Germline lookup yields CDR1 LNHDA and CDR2 SQIVND (reference sequence). The CDR3 length is 16 residues. This CDR3 is CASRPPFNGNTDTQYF. DNA of the CDR3: TGTGCCAGTAGGCCTCCGTTTAACGGGAACACAGACACGCAGTATTTT.

This chain connects TRBV29-1 to TRBJ2-5, with D maybe TRBD1 (5 bases). The germline V and J ends were trimmed by 3 bases and 7 bases, with 15 bases remaining between them. There are 13 residues in the CDR3. Germline V gives CDR1 SQVTM, CDR2 ANQGSEA. The CDR3 here is CSVEGLTPGTQYF. The CDR3 DNA is TGCAGCGTTGAGGGGCTTACCCCCGGGACCCAGTACTTC.

This clone has just a few counts. The rearrangement links TRBV7-8 to TRBJ2-7; TRBD2 matches at 10 bases. Trimming cost V 4 bases and J 6 bases; bases outside gene matches: 12. This CDR3 is built from 16 residues. Germline loops: CDR1 SGHVS, CDR2 FQNEAQ. The CDR3 coding sequence is TGTGCCAGCAGCTCTTACACGGCTAGCGGGAGTGGCGAGCAGTACTTC. Amino acids: CASSSYTASGSGEQYF. The full variable domain, in which reference TRBV7-8 and TRBJ2-7 provide the parts outside the CDR3, is GAGVSQSPRYKVAKRGQDVALRCDPISGHVSLFWYQQALGQGPEFLTYFQNEAQLDKSGLPSDRFFAERPEGSVSTLKIQRTQQEDSAVYLCASSSYTASGSGEQYFGPGTRLTVT.

The chain combines TRBV25-1 with TRBJ2-1, with TRBD1 identical over 10 bases. Trimming took 4 bases from V and 7 from J; bases not matched to a gene: 10. The length of the CDR3 is 16 residues. Per germline, CDR1 MGHDK and CDR2 SYGVNS. The CDR3 spells CASSAPPGQGLNEQFF. CDR3 DNA: TGTGCCAGCAGTGCTCCTCCGGGACAGGGGTTAAATGAGCAGTTCTTC. Together with reference TRBV25-1 and TRBJ2-1, the CDR3 gives the full variable domain: EADIYQTPRYLVIGTGKKITLECSQTMGHDKMYWYQQDPGMELHLIHYSYGVNSTEKGDLSSESTVSRIRTEHFPLTLESARPSHTSQYLCASSAPPGQGLNEQFFGPGTRLTVL.

This clone was counted between two and nine times. The genes are TRBV2 and TRBJ2-6; tentatively, D is TRBD1 (5 bases). Trimming left V 6 bases short and J 0 bases short, with 6 bases between. The CDR3 covers 14 residues. Germline V gene data show CDR1 as SNHLY and CDR2 as FYNNEI. CDR3 sequence (DNA): TGTGCCAGCAGGACAGACTCTGGGGCCAACGTCCTGACTTTC. Its protein product is CASRTDSGANVLTF.

The rearrangement uses TRBV28 and TRBJ2-7; the D gene is possibly TRBD1 (5 bases). Germline CDR1 is MDHEN and CDR2 is SYDVKM. Trimming removed 7 bases at V and 3 bases at J, with 13 bases between. The CDR3 runs to 13 residues. The CDR3 DNA reads as TGTGCCAGCACCGGGCAGGGTAACTACGAGCAGTACTTC. Translating gives CASTGQGNYEQYF.

Only a few counts were recorded for this clone. V usage is TRBV6-5 and J usage is TRBJ2-2, with D perhaps matching TRBD1 (6 bases). Germline lookup yields CDR1 MNHEY and CDR2 SVGAGI. There are 16 residues in the CDR3. Trimming took 2 bases from V and 4 from J, leaving 14 bases between them. The CDR3 reads CASSYTHRAVTGELFF. The CDR3 nucleotides are TGTGCCAGCAGTTACACTCACAGGGCGGTCACCGGGGAGCTGTTTTTT.

This clone was observed a handful of times. The chain joins TRBV7-6 to TRBJ2-1, with 9 bases aligning to TRBD2. The CDR3 runs to 13 residues. Germline V gene lookup returns CDR1 SGHVS and CDR2 FNYEAQ. V was pared by 1 base and J by 14 bases, with 6 bases of the junction left unmatched. The CDR3, as DNA: TGTGCCAGCAGCTTAGAGGGTAGCGGGAGTAAGTTCTTC. This translates into CASSLEGSGSKFF.

This chain uses TRBV11-2 with TRBJ2-1; D might be TRBD2 (6 bases). The germline gives CDR1 SGHAT, CDR2 FQNNGV. Trimming cost V 7 bases and J 2 bases, with 12 bases left between them. This CDR3 spans 14 amino acids. The CDR3 protein is CASNAGPTYNEQFF. The CDR3 DNA sequence: TGTGCCAGCAACGCGGGACCGACCTACAATGAGCAGTTCTTC. The variable domain in full, with the rest retrieved from reference TRBV11-2 and TRBJ2-1, is EAGVAQSPRYKIIEKRQSVAFWCNPISGHATLYWYQQILGQGPKLLIQFQNNGVVDDSQLPKDRFSAERLKGVDSTLKIQPAKLEDSAVYLCASNAGPTYNEQFFGPGTRLTVL.

This chain uses TRBV19 with TRBJ1-4, with TRBD1 matching 7 bases. The V gene's germline CDR1 is LNHDA and CDR2 SQIVND (reference sequence). CDR3 size: 14 residues. J lost 8 bases, V lost 6 bases, and 9 bases had no gene match. This chain's CDR3 is CASSPYGTEEKLFF. The CDR3 DNA follows: TGTGCCAGTAGCCCATACGGGACAGAGGAAAAACTGTTTTTT.

The table lists this clone with a few counts. The rearrangement joins TRBV29-1 to TRBJ1-1; D unresolved. With 7 bases removed from V and 3 bases from J, the gap between germline ends came to 9 bases. CDR1 is SQVTM and CDR2 is ANQGSEA in the germline V gene. This CDR3 contains 11 residues. The CDR3: CSETRDTEAFF. The CDR3 DNA reads as TGCAGCGAGACACGCGACACTGAAGCTTTCTTT.

The gene calls are TRBV6-1 and TRBJ1-5; perhaps TRBD1 as D (5 bases). Germline CDR1 is MNHNS and CDR2 is SASEGT. V gave up 2 bases and J gave up 5 bases, with 13 bases separating them. The CDR3 runs to 15 residues. The CDR3 protein is CASSEFQGMDQPQHF. In DNA, the CDR3 is TGTGCCAGCAGTGAATTTCAGGGTATGGATCAGCCCCAGCATTTT.

To note about this clone: Other nucleotide sequences in the sample specify the same CDR3. V usage is TRBV29-1 and J usage is TRBJ2-7; 10 bases match TRBD2. This CDR3 has 14 residues. Per germline, CDR1 SQVTM and CDR2 ANQGSEA. V lost 6 bases, J lost 0 bases, and 5 bases stayed unmatched. CDR3 sequence (DNA): TGCAGCGTAGGATGGACTAGCGGCTCCTACGAGCAGTACTTC. It translates to CSVGWTSGSYEQYF.

This clone was recorded a few times. The chain uses TRBV6-4 and TRBJ1-1; D is uncertain. Trimming took 6 bases from V and 4 from J, leaving 12 bases between them. The germline CDR1 and CDR2 sequences are MRHNA and SNTAGT. The CDR3 has 13 amino acids. The CDR3 sequence is CASSTELSTEAFF. In DNA, the CDR3 is TGTGCCAGCAGCACCGAACTCTCCACTGAAGCTTTCTTT.

The chain has TRBV5-8 and TRBJ2-7; 7 nucleotides match TRBD1. The length of the CDR3 is 13 residues. Germline-derived CDR1 and CDR2 are SGHTS and YDEGEE. V dropped 4 bases and J dropped 4; count of bases not matched to a gene: 5. CDR3 DNA: TGTGCCAGCAGCCTCGGGACAGTTTACGAGCAGTACTTC. Amino acid sequence: CASSLGTVYEQYF.

This clone was seen a few times. The chain recombines TRBV18 with TRBJ2-7, with 12 positions matching TRBD2. Per the germline V gene, CDR1 is KGHSH and CDR2 is LQKENI. V lost 6 bases and J lost 0; bases outside the gene matches: 9. The CDR3 is 17 residues long. Written as DNA, the CDR3 is TGTGCCAGCTCCTTCAGTCAGACTAGCGGGAGCTCCTACGAGCAGTACTTC. This sequence encodes CASSFSQTSGSSYEQYF. The variable domain in full, completed from reference TRBV18 and TRBJ2-7, reads NAGVMQNPRHLVRRRGQEARLRCSPMKGHSHVYWYRQLPEEGLKFMVYLQKENIIDESGMPKERFSAEFPKEGPSILRIQQVVRGDSAAYFCASSFSQTSGSSYEQYFGPGTRLTVT.

The chain links TRBV7-9 to TRBJ2-1, with D possibly TRBD2 on 7 matching bases. The CDR3 covers 12 residues. With 5 bases removed from V and 12 bases from J, the gap between germline ends came to 14 bases. Germline V gives CDR1 SEHNR, CDR2 FQNEAQ (reference sequence). CDR3 nucleotide sequence: TGTGCCAGCAGCGGGGGGCCGGGGGGGCAGTTCTTC. Protein product: CASSGGPGGQFF.

The genes are TRBV20-1 and TRBJ2-7, with TRBD1 as a possible D gene (5 bases). V was pared by 6 bases and J by 4 bases, with 10 bases between. Germline V gene sequence: CDR1 DFQATT, CDR2 SNEGSKA (reference sequence). The length of the CDR3 is 11 residues. The CDR3 reads CSAHAGYEQYF. CDR3 nucleotides: TGCAGTGCGCACGCAGGGTACGAGCAGTACTTC.

J is TRBJ2-3 and V is TRBV2, with 7 bases identical to TRBD2. Germline V gene sequence: CDR1 SNHLY, CDR2 FYNNEI. The V and J ends lost 7 bases and 0 bases, in that order; junction bases with no gene match: 4. CDR3 length: 14 amino acids. CDR3 loop: CASNGGGSTDTQYF. CDR3 DNA sequence: TGTGCCAGCAACGGCGGGGGTAGCACAGATACGCAGTATTTT.

This chain joins TRBV6-5 and TRBJ1-3, with TRBD1 matching 9 bases. CDR3 length: 13 residues. The V segment lost 10 bases and the J segment 7 bases; nucleotides outside the gene matches: 8. Germline V gives CDR1 MNHEY, CDR2 SVGAGI. As DNA, the CDR3 is TGTGCCACCCGTACAGGGGGCGGGAACACCATATATTTT. It encodes CATRTGGGNTIYF.

This clone was seen only a few times. The chain combines TRBV19 with TRBJ2-2; 8 bases agree with TRBD1. The CDR3 sequence is 14 residues long. CDR1 is LNHDA, CDR2 SQIVND, per germline (reference sequence). V gave up 8 bases and J gave up 4 bases; unmatched junction bases: 6. CDR3 coding DNA: TGTGCCAGTGAGACCGGGACAGGCACCGGGGAGCTGTTTTTT. Translating gives CASETGTGTGELFF.

This clone was seen a handful of times. The chain uses TRBV9 and TRBJ2-7; D is unresolved. CDR3 size: 13 residues. From germline, CDR1 is SGDLS and CDR2 YYNGEE. With 1 base removed from V and 7 bases from J, the gap between germline ends came to 12 bases. The DNA for the CDR3 is TGTGCCAGCAGCGTATCAGCGTCCCTGGAGCAGTACTTC. Translated, it gives CASSVSASLEQYF.

The chain joins TRBV5-4 to TRBJ1-3; unclear D gene. Trimming took 4 bases from V and 0 from J, leaving 11 bases between them. Germline V CDR1 and CDR2: SGHNT, YYREEE (reference sequence). This CDR3 contains 15 residues. The CDR3 here is CASSPGGISGNTIYF. The CDR3 DNA reads TGTGCCAGCAGCCCCGGAGGAATCTCTGGAAACACCATATATTTT.

The chain couples TRBV7-9 to TRBJ2-1; the D gene is possibly TRBD2 (5 bases). This CDR3 contains 14 residues. Trimming left V 5 bases short and J 5 bases short, with 13 bases between. The germline CDR1 and CDR2 sequences are SEHNR and FQNEAQ (reference sequence). CDR3 DNA sequence: TGTGCCAGCAGCCCTAGGCAAGCGGACAATGAGCAGTTCTTC. This codes for CASSPRQADNEQFF.

V gene TRBV7-2 combines with J gene TRBJ1-5; D is uncertain. Germline lookup yields CDR1 SGHTA and CDR2 FQGNSA. Between the trimmed V and J ends, which lost 3 bases and 6 bases, there was a span of 15 bases. The CDR3 sequence is 15 residues long. The CDR3 spells CASSFMVSDGQPQHF. CDR3 sequence (DNA): TGTGCCAGCAGCTTTATGGTGAGCGACGGTCAGCCCCAGCATTTT.

This clone was counted only a few times. This sequence joins TRBV30 and TRBJ1-2; D gene uncertain. Trimming shortened V by 0 bases and J by 4 bases, and 9 bases separated the two germline ends. The CDR3 totals 13 residues. Germline V gene data show CDR1 as GTSNPN and CDR2 as SVGIG (reference sequence). The CDR3 nucleotides read TGTGCCTGGAGTGTACACACAGTCTATGGCTACACCTTC. This codes for CAWSVHTVYGYTF.

In its sample, this clone was seen a few times. The genes are TRBV15 and TRBJ2-7; weak D call: TRBD2 (5 bases). CDR3 length: 13 amino acids. Germline V lookup: CDR1 LNHNV, CDR2 YYDKDF (reference sequence). Trimming pared 0 bases from V and 7 bases from J, leaving 10 bases between. The DNA for the CDR3 is TGTGCCACCAGCAGAGACCCACCGGGGGAGCAGTACTTC. Translating gives CATSRDPPGEQYF.

This clone was observed a handful of times. This rearrangement joins TRBV5-5 to TRBJ1-1; 7 bases agree with TRBD1. This CDR3 is 14 amino acids long. CDR1 and CDR2 (germline): SGHKS, YYEKEE (reference sequence). The V gene end was trimmed by 4 bases and the J gene end by 3 bases; junction bases not matched to a gene: 6. The CDR3 region is CASSHLGQYTEAFF. CDR3 sequence (DNA): TGTGCCAGCAGCCACCTGGGACAGTACACTGAAGCTTTCTTT.